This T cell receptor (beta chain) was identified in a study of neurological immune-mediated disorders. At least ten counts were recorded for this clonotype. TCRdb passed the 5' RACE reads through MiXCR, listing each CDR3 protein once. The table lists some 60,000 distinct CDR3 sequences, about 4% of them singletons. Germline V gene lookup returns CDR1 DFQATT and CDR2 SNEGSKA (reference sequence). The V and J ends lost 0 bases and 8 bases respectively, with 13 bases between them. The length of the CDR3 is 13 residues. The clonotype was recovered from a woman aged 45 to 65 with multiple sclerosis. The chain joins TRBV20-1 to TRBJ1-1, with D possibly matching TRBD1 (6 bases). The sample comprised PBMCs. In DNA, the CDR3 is TGCAGTGCTAGAGATCTCTTAGGGGGAGAAGCTTTCTTT. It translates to CSARDLLGGEAFF.